The following is a TCR beta chain sequence with its context. Its matching antigen is unknown. Profiling relied on immunoSEQ multiplex PCR, and the TCRdb table lists in-frame clones only, not all of them. This table has about 14,000 clones, roughly 77% appearing once. CDR1 is MDHEN and CDR2 is SYDVKM in the germline V gene. The CDR3 spans 12 residues. The germline V and J ends were trimmed by 6 bases and 6 bases, with 12 bases remaining between them. The source of the sample is a study of PD-1 blockade in classical Hodgkin lymphoma. Study outcomes and limitations: Patients with an early start, nivolumab under 1 year after ASCT, were excluded. It was CD4+ TCR diversity, not CD8+, that rose significantly by C4D1.

Each patient experienced a relapse that followed autologous stem cell transplantation, and brentuximab vedotin exposure varied. This chain joins TRBV28 and TRBJ2-7; no definite D call. The input for sequencing was peripheral blood mononuclear cells (PBMCs), taken at baseline. The source is a human donor with classical Hodgkin lymphoma. The CDR3 is CASRLPWSEQYF. The CDR3 coding sequence is TGTGCCAGCAGACTACCATGGAGCGAGCAGTACTTC. Looking up the rest from reference TRBV28 and TRBJ2-7 gives the full variable domain: DVKVTQSSRYLVKRTGEKVFLECVQDMDHENMFWYRQDPGLGLRLIYFSYDVKMKEKGDIPEGYSVSREKKERFSLILESASTNQTSMYLCASRLPWSEQYFGPGTRLTVT.